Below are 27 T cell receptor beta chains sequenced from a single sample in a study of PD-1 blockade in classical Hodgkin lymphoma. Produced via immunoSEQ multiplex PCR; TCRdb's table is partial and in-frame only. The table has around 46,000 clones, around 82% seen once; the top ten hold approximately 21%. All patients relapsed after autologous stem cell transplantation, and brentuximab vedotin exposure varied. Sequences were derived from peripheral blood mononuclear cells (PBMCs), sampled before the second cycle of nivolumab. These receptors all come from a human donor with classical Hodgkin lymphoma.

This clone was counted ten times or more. As DNA, the CDR3 is TGTGCCAGTAGTCTCGCCGGGACTAGCGAGCATGAGCAGTTCTTC. It yields the protein CASSLAGTSEHEQFF. This rearrangement joins TRBV19 to TRBJ2-1, with 10 bases aligning to TRBD2. J was trimmed by 8 bases and V by 5 bases; bases with no gene match: 9. The CDR3 extends over 15 amino acids. Germline loops: CDR1 LNHDA, CDR2 SQIVND (reference sequence).

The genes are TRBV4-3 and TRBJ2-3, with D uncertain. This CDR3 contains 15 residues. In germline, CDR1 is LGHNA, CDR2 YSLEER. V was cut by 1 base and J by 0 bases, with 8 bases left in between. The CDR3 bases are TGCGCCAGCAGCCAAGGGGATGCTAGCACAGATACGCAGTATTTT. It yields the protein CASSQGDASTDTQYF.

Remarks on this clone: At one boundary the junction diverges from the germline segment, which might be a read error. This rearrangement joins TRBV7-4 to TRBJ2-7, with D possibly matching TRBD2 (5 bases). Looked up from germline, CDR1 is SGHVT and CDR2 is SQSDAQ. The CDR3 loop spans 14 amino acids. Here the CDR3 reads CASSLEGRPYEQYF. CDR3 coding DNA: TGTGCCAGCAGTTTAGAGGGCAGGCCCTACGAGCAGTACTTC.

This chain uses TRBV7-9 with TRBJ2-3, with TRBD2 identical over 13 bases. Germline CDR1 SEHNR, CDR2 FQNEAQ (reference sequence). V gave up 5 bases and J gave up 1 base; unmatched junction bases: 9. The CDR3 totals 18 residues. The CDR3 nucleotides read TGTGCCAGCAGCCGACGGACTAGCGGGGGTTTGGGCACAGATACGCAGTATTTT. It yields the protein CASSRRTSGGLGTDTQYF.

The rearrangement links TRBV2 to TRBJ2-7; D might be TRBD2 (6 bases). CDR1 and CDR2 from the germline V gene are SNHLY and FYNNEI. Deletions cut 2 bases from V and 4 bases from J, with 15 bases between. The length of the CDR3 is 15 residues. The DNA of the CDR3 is TGTGCCAGCAGTGAAAGGGACGGGGGATGGTACGAGCAGTACTTC. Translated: CASSERDGGWYEQYF.

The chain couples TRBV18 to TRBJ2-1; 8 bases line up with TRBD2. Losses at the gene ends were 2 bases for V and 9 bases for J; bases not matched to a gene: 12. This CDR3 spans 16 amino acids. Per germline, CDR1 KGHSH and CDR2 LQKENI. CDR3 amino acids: CASSPTAGGPKGEQFF. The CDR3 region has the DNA TGTGCCAGCTCACCAACGGCGGGGGGCCCTAAGGGTGAGCAGTTCTTC.

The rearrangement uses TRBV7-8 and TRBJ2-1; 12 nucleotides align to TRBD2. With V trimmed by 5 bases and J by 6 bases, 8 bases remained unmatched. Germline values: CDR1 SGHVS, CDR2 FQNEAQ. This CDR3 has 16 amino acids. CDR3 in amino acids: CASSLGLAGWPNEQFF. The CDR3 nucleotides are TGTGCCAGCAGCCTAGGACTAGCGGGATGGCCCAATGAGCAGTTCTTC.

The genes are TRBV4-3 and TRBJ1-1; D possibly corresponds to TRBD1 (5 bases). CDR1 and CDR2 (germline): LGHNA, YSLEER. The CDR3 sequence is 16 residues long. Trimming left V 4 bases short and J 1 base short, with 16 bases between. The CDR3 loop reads CASSPRGFDPNTEAFF. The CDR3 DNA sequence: TGCGCCAGCAGCCCGAGGGGCTTCGACCCGAACACTGAAGCTTTCTTT.

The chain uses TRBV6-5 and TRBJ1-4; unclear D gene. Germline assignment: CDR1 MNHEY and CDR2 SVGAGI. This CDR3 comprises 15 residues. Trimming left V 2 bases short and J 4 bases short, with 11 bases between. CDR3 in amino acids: CASSYTAADNEKLFF. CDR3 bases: TGTGCCAGCAGTTACACAGCAGCAGATAATGAAAAACTGTTTTTT.

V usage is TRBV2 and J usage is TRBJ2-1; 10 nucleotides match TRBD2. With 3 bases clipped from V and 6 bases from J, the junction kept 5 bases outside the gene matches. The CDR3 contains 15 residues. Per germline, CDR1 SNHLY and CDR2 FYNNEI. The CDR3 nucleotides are TGTGCCAGCAGTGACCTAGCGGGAGCCATCAATGAGCAGTTCTTC. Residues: CASSDLAGAINEQFF.

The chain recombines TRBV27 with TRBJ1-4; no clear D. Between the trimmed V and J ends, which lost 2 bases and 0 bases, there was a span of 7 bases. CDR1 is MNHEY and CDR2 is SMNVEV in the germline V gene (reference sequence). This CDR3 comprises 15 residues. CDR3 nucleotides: TGTGCCAGCAGTTTACAAGTTGCAACTAATGAAAAACTGTTTTTT. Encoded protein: CASSLQVATNEKLFF.

CDR3 loop: CASSLVQGGTEAFF. The CDR3 bases are TGCGCCAGCAGCTTGGTGCAGGGAGGGACTGAAGCTTTCTTT. This sequence joins TRBV5-1 and TRBJ1-1; a weak D match, TRBD1 (5 bases). The V gene's germline CDR1 is SGHRS and CDR2 YFSETQ. This CDR3 is 14 amino acids long. V lost 0 bases, J lost 5 bases, and 11 bases lay in between. Combining the CDR3 with reference TRBV5-1 and TRBJ1-1 gives the whole variable domain KAGVTQTPRYLIKTRGQQVTLSCSPISGHRSVSWYQQTPGQGLQFLFEYFSETQRNKGNFPGRFSGRQFSNSRSEMNVSTLELGDSALYLCASSLVQGGTEAFFGQGTRLTVV.

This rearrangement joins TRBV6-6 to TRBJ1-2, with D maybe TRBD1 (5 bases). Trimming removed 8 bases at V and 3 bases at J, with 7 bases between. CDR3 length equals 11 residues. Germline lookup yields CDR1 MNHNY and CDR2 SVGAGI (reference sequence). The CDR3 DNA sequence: TGTGCCAGCGGGACGGACTATGGCTACACCTTC. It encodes CASGTDYGYTF.

CDR3 sequence reads: CASSYGNTEAFF. CDR3 nucleotides: TGTGCCAGCAGTTATGGTAACACTGAAGCTTTCTTT. The rearrangement links TRBV28 to TRBJ1-1; D is undetermined. CDR3 length: 12 amino acids. V gave up 4 bases and J gave up 2 bases, with 5 bases separating them. Per germline, CDR1 MDHEN and CDR2 SYDVKM.

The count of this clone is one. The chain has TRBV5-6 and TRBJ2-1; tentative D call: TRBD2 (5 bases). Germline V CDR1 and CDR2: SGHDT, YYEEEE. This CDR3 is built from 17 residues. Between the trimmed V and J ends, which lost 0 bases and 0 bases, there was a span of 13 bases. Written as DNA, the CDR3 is TGTGCCAGCAGCTTGGATAGCGAGCCGAGCTCCTACAATGAGCAGTTCTTC. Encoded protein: CASSLDSEPSSYNEQFF.

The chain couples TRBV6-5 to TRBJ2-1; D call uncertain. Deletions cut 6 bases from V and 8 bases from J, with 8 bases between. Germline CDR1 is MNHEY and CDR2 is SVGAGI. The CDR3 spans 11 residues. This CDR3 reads CASSGRDEQFF. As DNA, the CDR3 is TGTGCCAGCAGCGGTCGGGATGAGCAGTTCTTC.

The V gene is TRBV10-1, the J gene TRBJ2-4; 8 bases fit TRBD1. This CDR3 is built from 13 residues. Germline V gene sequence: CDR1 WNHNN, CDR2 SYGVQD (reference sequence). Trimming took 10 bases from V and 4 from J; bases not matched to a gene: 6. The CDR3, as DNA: TGCGCCACCTCGGACAGGGCGAAAAACATTCAGTACTTC. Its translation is CATSDRAKNIQYF.

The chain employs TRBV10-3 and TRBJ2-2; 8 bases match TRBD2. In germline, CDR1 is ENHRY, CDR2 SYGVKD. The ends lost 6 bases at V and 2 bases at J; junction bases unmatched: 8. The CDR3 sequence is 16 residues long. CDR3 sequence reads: CAIRGSGSRNTGELFF. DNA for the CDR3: TGTGCCATCAGGGGCAGCGGGAGTAGAAACACCGGGGAGCTGTTTTTT.

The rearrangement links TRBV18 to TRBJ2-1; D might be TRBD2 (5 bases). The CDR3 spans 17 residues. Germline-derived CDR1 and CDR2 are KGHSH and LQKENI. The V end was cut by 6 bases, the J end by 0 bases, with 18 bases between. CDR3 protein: CASSLSAGGRSYNEQFF. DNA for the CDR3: TGTGCCAGCTCCCTCTCTGCGGGCGGTCGCTCCTACAATGAGCAGTTCTTC.

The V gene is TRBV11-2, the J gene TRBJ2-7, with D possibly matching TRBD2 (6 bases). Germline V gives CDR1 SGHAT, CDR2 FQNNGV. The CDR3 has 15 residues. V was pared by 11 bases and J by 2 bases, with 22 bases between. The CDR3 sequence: CAVKALGGAAYEQYF. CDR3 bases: TGTGCCGTAAAAGCGCTAGGCGGGGCCGCCTACGAGCAGTACTTC.

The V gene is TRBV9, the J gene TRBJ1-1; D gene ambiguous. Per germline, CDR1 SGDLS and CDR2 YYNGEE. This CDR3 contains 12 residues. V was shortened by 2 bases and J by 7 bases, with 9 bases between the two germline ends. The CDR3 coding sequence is TGTGCCAGCAGCGTGCTCGACGGTGAAGCTTTCTTT. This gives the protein CASSVLDGEAFF. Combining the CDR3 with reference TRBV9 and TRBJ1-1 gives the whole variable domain DSGVTQTPKHLITATGQRVTLRCSPRSGDLSVYWYQQSLDQGLQFLIQYYNGEERAKGNILERFSAQQFPDLHSELNLSSLELGDSALYFCASSVLDGEAFFGQGTRLTVV.

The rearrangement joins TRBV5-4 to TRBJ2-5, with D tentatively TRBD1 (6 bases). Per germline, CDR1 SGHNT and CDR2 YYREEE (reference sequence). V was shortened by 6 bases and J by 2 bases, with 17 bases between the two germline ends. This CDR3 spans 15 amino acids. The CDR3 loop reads CASTIGGPRQETQYF. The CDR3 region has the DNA TGTGCCAGCACCATAGGGGGTCCTAGACAAGAGACCCAGTACTTC.

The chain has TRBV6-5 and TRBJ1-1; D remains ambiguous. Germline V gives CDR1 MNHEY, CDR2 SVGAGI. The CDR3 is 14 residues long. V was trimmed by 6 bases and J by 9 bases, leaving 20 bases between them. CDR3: CASRPPGEGLKAFF. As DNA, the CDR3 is TGTGCCAGCAGGCCTCCCGGGGAGGGCCTTAAAGCTTTCTTT.

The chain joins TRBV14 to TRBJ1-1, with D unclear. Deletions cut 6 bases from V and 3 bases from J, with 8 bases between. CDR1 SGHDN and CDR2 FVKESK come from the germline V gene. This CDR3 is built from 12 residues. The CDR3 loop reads CASRVTYTEAFF. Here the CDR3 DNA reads TGTGCCAGCAGAGTAACTTACACTGAAGCTTTCTTT.

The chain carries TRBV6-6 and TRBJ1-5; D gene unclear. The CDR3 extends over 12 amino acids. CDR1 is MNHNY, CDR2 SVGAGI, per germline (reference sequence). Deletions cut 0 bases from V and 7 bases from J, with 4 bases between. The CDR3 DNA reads TGTGCCAGCAGTTACTCTCAACAGCCCCAGCATTTT. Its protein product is CASSYSQQPQHF.

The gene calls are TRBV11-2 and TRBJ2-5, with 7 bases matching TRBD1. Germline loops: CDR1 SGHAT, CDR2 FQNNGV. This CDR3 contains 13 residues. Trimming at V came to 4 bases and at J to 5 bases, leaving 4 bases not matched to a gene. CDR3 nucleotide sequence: TGTGCCAGCAGCTACAGGGGCGAGGAGACCCAGTACTTC. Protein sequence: CASSYRGEETQYF.

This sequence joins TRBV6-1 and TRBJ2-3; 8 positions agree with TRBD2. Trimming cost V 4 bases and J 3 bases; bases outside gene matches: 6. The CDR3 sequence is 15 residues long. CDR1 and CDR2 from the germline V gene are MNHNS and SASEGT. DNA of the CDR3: TGTGCCAGCAGTGTAAGAGCGGGAGAGACAGATACGCAGTATTTT. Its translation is CASSVRAGETDTQYF.